A selection of T cell receptor beta chains follows, all from one sample in a study of T-cell reconstitution after alpha-beta-depleted transplantation in children. MiXCR, applied by TCRdb to the PCR reads, yields one record per CDR3 protein. The table has approximately 270,000 distinct CDR3 sequences, 9.9% seen once. Sequencing used PBMCs from the stem cell graft donor, obtained from the stem cell graft. The receptors here all came from a human donor who donated a stem cell graft to a child with SCID. Both conserved end residues are trimmed from each CDR3. Each record gives: CDR3 protein, J gene, V gene, CDR3 length.

SARGLRNSPLH,TRBJ1-6,TRBV20-1,11
ASSLESGGAYEQY,TRBJ2-7,TRBV5-1,13
ASSPVGRQDTQY,TRBJ2-3,TRBV6-2/TRBV6-3,12
ASSTTSGGLSYNEQF,TRBJ2-1,TRBV6-1,15
ASTLSDRQGGQY,TRBJ2-7,TRBV12-3/TRBV12-4,12
AATGGTPSSYEQY,TRBJ2-7,TRBV2,13
ASRPGTENTGELF,TRBJ2-2,TRBV5-1,13
ASRGRGGRVYNEQF,TRBJ2-1,TRBV7-8,14
ASSLLTSGWRDEQF,TRBJ2-1,TRBV7-2,14
ASSGGTSESYEQY,TRBJ2-7,TRBV5-1,13
AIRFRSDQPQH,TRBJ1-5,TRBV10-3,11
ASSLAPGTGIGNEQF,TRBJ2-1,TRBV5-1,15
ASSYLGTGDTGELF,TRBJ2-2,TRBV6-5,14
ASSLDGTSLYEQF,TRBJ2-1,TRBV5-1,13
AILIGGRNQPQH,TRBJ1-5,TRBV12-3/TRBV12-4,12
ASTRSRGTASQETQY,TRBJ2-5,TRBV12-3/TRBV12-4,15
ASSLETGLSSPLH,TRBJ1-6,TRBV6-5,13
ASTTPGNSNTGELF,TRBJ2-2,TRBV3-1,14
ASSLGPLRSTDTQY,TRBJ2-3,TRBV5-1,14
ASSLRGMNTGELF,TRBJ2-2,TRBV12-3/TRBV12-4,13
ASSYIPLAGGATYNEQF,TRBJ2-1,TRBV6-5,17
SALTGTGMNWGYEQY,TRBJ2-7,TRBV20-1,15
ASSPGPLNTGELF,TRBJ2-2,TRBV5-5,13
ASSTIGLDNEQF,TRBJ2-1,TRBV7-9,12
SVPSGGTKNIQY,TRBJ2-4,TRBV29-1,12
ASSTQGWVSEQF,TRBJ2-1,TRBV13,12
ASSFTLRPLH,TRBJ1-6,TRBV6-2/TRBV6-3,10
ASRNTGSSGNTIY,TRBJ1-3,TRBV6-1,13
SARDTQLYNEQF,TRBJ2-1,TRBV20-1,12
AISEGYDVNTGELF,TRBJ2-2,TRBV10-3,14
ASSLGLNYGYT,TRBJ1-2,TRBV5-1,11
ASNLPPRVGQY,TRBJ2-7,TRBV2,11
AISENNEQF,TRBJ2-1,TRBV10-3,9
ASSLRQGVTYEQY,TRBJ2-7,TRBV27,13
ASTHEGYTEAF,TRBJ1-1,TRBV19,11
ASSQESDGLAGEVSYNEQF,TRBJ2-1,TRBV4-2,19
ASSVVAGGETQY,TRBJ2-5,TRBV9,12
ASSTPSGQSSGANVLT,TRBJ2-6,TRBV7-9,16
ASSLNGGDTEAF,TRBJ1-1,TRBV5-1,12
ASRGDSGSGNTIY,TRBJ1-3,TRBV5-1,13